This T cell receptor (beta chain) comes out of a study of blood T cells in healthy people across ages. Trimming at V came to 5 bases and at J to 4 bases, leaving 7 bases not matched to a gene. Germline CDR1 is MNHEY and CDR2 is SMNVEV (reference sequence). The CDR3 is made up of 15 amino acids. Combining a sample-barcoded 5' primer with a J-beta primer mix, a second PCR ran for roughly 7 to 11 cycles. TCRdb reprocessed the 5' RACE reads via MiXCR and lists one record per CDR3 protein. The sample contains about a million distinct CDR3 sequences, approximately 49% of which appear only once. This chain connects TRBV27 to TRBJ1-2; 10 nucleotides align to TRBD1. The sequencing input was blood. The receptor was derived from a young man in good health. CDR3 loop: CASSGPGTGAYGYTF. CDR3 DNA sequence: TGTGCCAGCAGTGGGCCCGGGACAGGGGCCTATGGCTACACCTTC.